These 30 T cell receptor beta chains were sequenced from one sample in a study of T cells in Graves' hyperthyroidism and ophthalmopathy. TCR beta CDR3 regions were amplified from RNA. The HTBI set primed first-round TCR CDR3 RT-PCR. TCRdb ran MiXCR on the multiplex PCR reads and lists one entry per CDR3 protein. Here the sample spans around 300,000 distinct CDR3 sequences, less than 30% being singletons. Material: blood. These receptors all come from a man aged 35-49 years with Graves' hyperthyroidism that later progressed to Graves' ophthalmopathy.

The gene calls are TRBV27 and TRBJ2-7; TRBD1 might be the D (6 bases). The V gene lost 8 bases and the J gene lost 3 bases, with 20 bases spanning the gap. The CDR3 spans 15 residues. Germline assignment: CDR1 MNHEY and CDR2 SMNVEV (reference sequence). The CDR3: CASQNAGARLYEQYF. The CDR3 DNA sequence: TGTGCCAGCCAAAACGCAGGGGCCCGACTCTACGAGCAGTACTTC.

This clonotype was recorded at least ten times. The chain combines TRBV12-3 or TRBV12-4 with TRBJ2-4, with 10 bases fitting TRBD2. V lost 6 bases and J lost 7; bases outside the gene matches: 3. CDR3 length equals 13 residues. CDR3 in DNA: TGTGCCAGCAGCCTAGCGGGAGACAACATTCAGTACTTC. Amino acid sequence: CASSLAGDNIQYF.

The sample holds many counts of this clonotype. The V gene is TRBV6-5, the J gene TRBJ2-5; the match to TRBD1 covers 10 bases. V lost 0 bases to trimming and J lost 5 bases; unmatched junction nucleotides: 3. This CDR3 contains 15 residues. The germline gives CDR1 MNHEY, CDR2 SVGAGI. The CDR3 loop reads CASSYSGTGAETQYF. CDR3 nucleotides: TGTGCCAGCAGTTACTCGGGGACAGGGGCCGAGACCCAGTACTTC.

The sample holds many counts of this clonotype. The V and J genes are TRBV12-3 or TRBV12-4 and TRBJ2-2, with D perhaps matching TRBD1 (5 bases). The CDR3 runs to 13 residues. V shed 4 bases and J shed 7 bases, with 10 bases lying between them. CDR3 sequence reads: CASSYRRDGELFF. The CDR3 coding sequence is TGTGCCAGCAGTTACAGGAGAGACGGGGAGCTGTTTTTT.

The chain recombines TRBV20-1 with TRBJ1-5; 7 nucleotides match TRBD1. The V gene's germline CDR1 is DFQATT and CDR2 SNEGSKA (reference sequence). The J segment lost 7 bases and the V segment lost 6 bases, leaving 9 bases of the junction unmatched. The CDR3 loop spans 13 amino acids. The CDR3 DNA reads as TGCAGTGCAAAGGGGGCTTCGGGGCAGCCCCAGCATTTT. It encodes CSAKGASGQPQHF.

The CDR3 DNA follows: TGTGCCACCAGCAGACCCCTAGCGGGGGGCTCCTACGAGCAGTACTTC. Residues: CATSRPLAGGSYEQYF. The chain links TRBV15 to TRBJ2-7; 11 bases fit TRBD2. This CDR3 spans 16 amino acids. Germline values: CDR1 LNHNV, CDR2 YYDKDF (reference sequence). J was trimmed by 0 bases and V by 2 bases; bases with no gene match: 3.

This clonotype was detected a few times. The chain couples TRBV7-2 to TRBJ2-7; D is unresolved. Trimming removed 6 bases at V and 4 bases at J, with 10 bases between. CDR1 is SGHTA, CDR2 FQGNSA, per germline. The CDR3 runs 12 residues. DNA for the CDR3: TGTGCCAGCAGTTCACAGAGGTACGAGCAGTACTTC. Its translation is CASSSQRYEQYF.

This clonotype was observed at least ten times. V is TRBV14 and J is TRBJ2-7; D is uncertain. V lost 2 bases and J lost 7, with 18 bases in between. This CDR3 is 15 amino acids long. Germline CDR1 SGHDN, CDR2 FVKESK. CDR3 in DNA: TGTGCCAGCAGCCAACAAACCCTCCGACTGGGGGAGCAGTACTTC. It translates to CASSQQTLRLGEQYF.

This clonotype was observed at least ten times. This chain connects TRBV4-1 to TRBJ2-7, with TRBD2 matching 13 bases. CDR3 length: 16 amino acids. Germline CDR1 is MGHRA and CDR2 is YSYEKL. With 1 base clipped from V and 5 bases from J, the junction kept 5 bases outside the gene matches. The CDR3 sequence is CASSQVRTSGSHEQYF. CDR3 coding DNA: TGCGCCAGCAGCCAAGTTCGGACTAGCGGGAGCCACGAGCAGTACTTC.

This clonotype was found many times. In DNA, the CDR3 is TGTGCCAGTAGTATTAATCCATGGGGCAATCAGCCCCAGCATTTT. Its translation is CASSINPWGNQPQHF. The V and J genes are TRBV19 and TRBJ1-5, with D hard to call. Germline CDR1 and CDR2: LNHDA and SQIVND (reference sequence). The ends were cut back, 3 bases at V and 2 bases at J, with 11 bases in the middle. The CDR3 is made up of 15 amino acids.

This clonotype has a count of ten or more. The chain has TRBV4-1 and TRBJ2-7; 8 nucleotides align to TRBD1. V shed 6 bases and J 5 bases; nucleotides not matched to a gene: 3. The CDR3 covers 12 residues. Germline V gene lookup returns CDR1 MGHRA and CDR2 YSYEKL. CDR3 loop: CASRTGEHEQYF. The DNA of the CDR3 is TGCGCCAGCAGGACAGGGGAGCACGAGCAGTACTTC.

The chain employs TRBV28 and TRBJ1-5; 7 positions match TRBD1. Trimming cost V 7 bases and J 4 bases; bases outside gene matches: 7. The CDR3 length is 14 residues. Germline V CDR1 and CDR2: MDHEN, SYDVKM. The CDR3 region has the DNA TGTGCCAGCATTGTCGACAGGGAGAATCAGCCCCAGCATTTT. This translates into CASIVDRENQPQHF. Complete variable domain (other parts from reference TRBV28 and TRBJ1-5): DVKVTQSSRYLVKRTGEKVFLECVQDMDHENMFWYRQDPGLGLRLIYFSYDVKMKEKGDIPEGYSVSREKKERFSLILESASTNQTSMYLCASIVDRENQPQHFGDGTRLSIL.

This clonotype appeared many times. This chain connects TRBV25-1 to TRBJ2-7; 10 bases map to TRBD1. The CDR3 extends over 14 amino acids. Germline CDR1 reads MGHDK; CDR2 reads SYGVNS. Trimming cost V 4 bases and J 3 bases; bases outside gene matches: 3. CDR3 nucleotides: TGTGCCAGCAGTGGCCGGGACAGGGGCTACGAGCAGTACTTC. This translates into CASSGRDRGYEQYF.

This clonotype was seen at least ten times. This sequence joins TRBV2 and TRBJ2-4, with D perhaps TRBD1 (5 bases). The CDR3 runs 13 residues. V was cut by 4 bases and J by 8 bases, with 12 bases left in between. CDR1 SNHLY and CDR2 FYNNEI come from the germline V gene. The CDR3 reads CASSVGRVDIQYF. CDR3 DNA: TGTGCCAGCAGTGTGGGCAGGGTAGACATTCAGTACTTC.

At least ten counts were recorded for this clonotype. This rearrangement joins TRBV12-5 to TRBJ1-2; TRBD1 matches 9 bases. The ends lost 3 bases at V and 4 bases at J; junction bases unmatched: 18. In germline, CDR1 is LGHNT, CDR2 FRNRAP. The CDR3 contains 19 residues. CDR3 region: CASGFRKPGQGPIGYGYTF. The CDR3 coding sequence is TGTGCTAGTGGTTTTCGTAAACCGGGACAGGGTCCCATAGGCTATGGCTACACCTTC.

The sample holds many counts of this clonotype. The chain's CDR3 is CASSEYRSDKAFF. DNA for the CDR3: TGCGCCAGCAGTGAGTACCGAAGCGATAAAGCTTTCTTT. V usage is TRBV10-1 and J usage is TRBJ1-1; D remains ambiguous. V shed 1 base and J shed 9 bases, with 12 bases lying between them. Germline V gene data show CDR1 as WNHNN and CDR2 as SYGVQD (reference sequence). The CDR3 sequence is 13 residues long.

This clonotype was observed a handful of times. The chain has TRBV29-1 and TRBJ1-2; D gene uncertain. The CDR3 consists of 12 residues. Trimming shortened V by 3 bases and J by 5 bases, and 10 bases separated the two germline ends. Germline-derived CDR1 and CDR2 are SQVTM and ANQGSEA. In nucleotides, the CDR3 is TGCAGCGTTGATTTGCACCCGTATGGCTACACCTTC. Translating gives CSVDLHPYGYTF.

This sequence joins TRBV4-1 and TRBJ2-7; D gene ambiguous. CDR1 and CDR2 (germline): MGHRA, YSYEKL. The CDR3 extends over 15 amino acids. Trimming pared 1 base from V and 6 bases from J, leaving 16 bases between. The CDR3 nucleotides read TGCGCCAGCAGCCAAGTTTCAGTGCGCGGAAGCGAGCAGTACTTC. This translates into CASSQVSVRGSEQYF.

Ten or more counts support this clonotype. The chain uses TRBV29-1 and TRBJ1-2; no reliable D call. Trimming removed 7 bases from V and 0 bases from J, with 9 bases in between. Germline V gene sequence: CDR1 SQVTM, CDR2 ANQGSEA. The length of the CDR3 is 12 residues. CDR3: CSASRANYGYTF. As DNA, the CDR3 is TGCAGCGCGTCCAGAGCTAACTATGGCTACACCTTC.

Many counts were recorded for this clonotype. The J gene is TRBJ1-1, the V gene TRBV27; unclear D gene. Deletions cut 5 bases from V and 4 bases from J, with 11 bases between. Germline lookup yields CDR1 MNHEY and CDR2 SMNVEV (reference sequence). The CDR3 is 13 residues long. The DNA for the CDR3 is TGTGCCAGCAGTACCGTTGGACCCACTGAAGCTTTCTTT. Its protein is CASSTVGPTEAFF.

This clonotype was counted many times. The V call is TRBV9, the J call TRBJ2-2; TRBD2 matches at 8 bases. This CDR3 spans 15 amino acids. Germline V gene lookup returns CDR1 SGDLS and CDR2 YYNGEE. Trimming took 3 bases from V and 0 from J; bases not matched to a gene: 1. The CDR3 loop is CASSGSGANTGELFF. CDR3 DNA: TGTGCCAGCAGCGGTAGCGGGGCGAACACCGGGGAGCTGTTTTTT.

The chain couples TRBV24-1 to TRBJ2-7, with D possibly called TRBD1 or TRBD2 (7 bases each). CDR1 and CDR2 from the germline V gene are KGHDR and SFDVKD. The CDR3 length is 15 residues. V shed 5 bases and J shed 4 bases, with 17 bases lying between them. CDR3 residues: CATSVRRGGTYEQYF. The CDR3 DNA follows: TGTGCCACCAGTGTTCGCAGGGGGGGGACGTACGAGCAGTACTTC.

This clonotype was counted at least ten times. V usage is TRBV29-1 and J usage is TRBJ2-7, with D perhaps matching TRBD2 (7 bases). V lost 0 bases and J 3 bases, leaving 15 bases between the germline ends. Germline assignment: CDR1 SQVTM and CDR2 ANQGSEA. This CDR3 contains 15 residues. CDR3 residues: CSVEDLGGGSYEQYF. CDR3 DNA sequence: TGCAGCGTTGAAGATCTGGGAGGGGGTAGCTACGAGCAGTACTTC.

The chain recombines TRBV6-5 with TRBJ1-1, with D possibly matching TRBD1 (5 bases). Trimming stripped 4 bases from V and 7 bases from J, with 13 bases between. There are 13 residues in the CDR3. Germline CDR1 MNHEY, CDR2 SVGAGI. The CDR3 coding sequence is TGTGCCAGCAGTTCGGGACGGTCCCTTGAAGCTTTCTTT. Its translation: CASSSGRSLEAFF.

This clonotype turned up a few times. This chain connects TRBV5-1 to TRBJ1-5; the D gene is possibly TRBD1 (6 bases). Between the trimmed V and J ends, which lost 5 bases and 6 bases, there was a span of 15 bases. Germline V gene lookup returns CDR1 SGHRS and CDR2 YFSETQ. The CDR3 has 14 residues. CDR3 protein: CASSRTEGGQPQHF. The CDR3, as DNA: TGCGCCAGCAGTCGGACAGAGGGTGGTCAGCCCCAGCATTTT.

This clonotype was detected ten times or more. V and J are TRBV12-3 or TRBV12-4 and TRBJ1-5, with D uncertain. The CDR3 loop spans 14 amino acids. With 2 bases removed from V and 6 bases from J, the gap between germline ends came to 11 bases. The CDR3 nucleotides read TGTGCCAGCAGTTTAAGGGAGGTAGGTCAGCCCCAGCATTTT. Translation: CASSLREVGQPQHF.

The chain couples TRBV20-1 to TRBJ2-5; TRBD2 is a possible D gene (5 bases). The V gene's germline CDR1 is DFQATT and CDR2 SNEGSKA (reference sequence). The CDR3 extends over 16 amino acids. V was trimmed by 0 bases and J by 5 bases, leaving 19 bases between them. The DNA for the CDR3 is TGCAGTGCTAGAGATGTGAGGGAGACGGTTCACGAGACCCAGTACTTC. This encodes CSARDVRETVHETQYF.

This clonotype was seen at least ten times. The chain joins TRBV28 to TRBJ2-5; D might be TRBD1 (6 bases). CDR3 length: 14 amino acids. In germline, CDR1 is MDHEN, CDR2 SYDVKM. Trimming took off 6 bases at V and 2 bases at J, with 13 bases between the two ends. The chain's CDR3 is CASRKGDRQETQYF. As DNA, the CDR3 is TGTGCCAGCAGAAAGGGCGACAGGCAAGAGACCCAGTACTTC. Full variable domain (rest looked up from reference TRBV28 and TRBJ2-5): DVKVTQSSRYLVKRTGEKVFLECVQDMDHENMFWYRQDPGLGLRLIYFSYDVKMKEKGDIPEGYSVSREKKERFSLILESASTNQTSMYLCASRKGDRQETQYFGPGTRLLVL.

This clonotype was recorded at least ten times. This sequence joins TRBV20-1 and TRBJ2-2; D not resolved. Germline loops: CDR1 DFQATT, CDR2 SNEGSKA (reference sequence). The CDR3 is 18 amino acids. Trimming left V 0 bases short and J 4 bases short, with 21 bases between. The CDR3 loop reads CSARDSAGRGRSTGELFF. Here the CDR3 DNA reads TGCAGTGCTAGAGATTCCGCCGGTCGCGGAAGAAGCACCGGGGAGCTGTTTTTT.

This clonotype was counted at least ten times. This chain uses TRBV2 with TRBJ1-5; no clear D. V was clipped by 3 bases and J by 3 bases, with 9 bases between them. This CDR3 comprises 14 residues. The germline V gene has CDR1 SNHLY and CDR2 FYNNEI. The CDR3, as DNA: TGTGCCAGCAGTGAGTCGGAAAACAATCAGCCCCAGCATTTT. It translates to CASSESENNQPQHF.